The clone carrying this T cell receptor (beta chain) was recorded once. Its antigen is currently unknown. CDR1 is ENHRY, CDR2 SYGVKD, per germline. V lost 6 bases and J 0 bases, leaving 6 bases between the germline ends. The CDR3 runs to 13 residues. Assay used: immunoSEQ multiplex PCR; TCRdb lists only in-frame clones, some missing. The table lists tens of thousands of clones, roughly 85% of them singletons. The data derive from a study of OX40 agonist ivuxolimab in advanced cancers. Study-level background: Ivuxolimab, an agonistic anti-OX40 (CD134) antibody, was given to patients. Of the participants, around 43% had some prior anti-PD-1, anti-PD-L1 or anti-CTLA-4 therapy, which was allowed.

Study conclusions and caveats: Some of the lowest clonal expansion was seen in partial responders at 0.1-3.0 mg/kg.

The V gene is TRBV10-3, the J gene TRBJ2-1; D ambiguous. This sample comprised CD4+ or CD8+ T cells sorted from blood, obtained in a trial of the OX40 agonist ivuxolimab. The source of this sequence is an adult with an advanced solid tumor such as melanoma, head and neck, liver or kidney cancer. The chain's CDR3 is CAIRSPSYNEQFF. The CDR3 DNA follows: TGTGCCATCAGGTCCCCCTCCTACAATGAGCAGTTCTTC.